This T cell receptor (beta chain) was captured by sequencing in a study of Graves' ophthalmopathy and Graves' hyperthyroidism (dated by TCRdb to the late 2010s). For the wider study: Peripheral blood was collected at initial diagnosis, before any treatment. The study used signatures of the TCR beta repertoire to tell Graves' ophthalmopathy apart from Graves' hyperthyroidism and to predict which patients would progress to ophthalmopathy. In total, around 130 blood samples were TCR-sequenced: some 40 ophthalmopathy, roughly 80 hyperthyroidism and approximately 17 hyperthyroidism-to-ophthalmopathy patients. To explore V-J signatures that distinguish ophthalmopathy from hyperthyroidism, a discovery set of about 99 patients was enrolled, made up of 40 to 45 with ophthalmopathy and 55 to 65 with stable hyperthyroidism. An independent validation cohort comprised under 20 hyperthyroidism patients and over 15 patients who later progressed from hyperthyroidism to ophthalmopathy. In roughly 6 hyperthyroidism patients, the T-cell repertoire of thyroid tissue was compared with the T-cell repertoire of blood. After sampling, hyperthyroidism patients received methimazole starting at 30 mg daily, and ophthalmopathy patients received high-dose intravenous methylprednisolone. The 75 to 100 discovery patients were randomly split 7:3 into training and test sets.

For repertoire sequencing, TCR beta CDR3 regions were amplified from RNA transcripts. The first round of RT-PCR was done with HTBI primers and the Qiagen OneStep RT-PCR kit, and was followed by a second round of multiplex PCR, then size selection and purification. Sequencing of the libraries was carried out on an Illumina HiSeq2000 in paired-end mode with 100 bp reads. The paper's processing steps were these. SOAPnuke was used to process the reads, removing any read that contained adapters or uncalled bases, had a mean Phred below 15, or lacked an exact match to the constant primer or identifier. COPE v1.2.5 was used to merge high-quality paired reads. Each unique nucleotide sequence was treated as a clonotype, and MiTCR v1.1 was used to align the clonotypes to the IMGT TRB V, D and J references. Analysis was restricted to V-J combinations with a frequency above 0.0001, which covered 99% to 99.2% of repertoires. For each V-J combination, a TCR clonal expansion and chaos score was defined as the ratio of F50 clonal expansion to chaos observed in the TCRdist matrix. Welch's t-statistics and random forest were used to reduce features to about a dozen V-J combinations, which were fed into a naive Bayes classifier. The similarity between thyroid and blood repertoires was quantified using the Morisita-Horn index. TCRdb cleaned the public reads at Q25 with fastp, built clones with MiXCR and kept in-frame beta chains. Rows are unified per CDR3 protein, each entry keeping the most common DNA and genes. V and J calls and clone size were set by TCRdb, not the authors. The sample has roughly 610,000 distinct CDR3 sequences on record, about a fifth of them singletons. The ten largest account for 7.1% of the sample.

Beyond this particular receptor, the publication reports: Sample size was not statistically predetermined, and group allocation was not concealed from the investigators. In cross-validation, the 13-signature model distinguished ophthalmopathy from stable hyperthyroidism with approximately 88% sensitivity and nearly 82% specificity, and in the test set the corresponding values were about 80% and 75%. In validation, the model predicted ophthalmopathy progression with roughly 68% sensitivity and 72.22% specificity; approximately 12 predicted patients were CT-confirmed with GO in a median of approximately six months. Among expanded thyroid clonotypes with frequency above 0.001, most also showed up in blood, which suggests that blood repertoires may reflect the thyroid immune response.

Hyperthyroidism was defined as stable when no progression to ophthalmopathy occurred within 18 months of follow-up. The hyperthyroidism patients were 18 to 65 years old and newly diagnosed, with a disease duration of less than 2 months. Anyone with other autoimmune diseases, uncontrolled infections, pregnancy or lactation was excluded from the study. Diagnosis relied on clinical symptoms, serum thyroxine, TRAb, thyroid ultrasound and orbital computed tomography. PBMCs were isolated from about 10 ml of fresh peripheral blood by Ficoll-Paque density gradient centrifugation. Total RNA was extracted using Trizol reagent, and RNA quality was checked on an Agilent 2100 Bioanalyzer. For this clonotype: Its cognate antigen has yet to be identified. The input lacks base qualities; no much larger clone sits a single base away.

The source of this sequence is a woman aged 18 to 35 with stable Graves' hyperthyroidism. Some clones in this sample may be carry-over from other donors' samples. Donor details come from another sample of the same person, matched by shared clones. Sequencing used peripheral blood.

The bases are TGTGCCAGCTCAACCCCAGACAAAGGGTCCTACGAGCAGTACTTC. This gives the protein CASSTPDKGSYEQYF. The receptor chain draws on TRBV18 and TRBJ2-7, with the D segment identity uncertain. CDR1 is given as KGHSH and CDR2 as LQKENI, both from the germline V gene. The CDR3 holds 15 amino acids from the cysteine to the phenylalanine. CDR3 DNA only is kept here, 45 bases in frame from base 1. V and J lose 5 bases and 1 base, and a span of 15 bases separates them. The CDR3, completed at both ends by the reference TRBV18 and TRBJ2-7 genes, gives the full variable domain NAGVMQNPRHLVRRRGQEARLRCSPMKGHSHVYWYRQLPEEGLKFMVYLQKENIIDESGMPKERFSAEFPKEGPSILRIQQVVRGDSAAYFCASSTPDKGSYEQYFGPGTRLTVT.